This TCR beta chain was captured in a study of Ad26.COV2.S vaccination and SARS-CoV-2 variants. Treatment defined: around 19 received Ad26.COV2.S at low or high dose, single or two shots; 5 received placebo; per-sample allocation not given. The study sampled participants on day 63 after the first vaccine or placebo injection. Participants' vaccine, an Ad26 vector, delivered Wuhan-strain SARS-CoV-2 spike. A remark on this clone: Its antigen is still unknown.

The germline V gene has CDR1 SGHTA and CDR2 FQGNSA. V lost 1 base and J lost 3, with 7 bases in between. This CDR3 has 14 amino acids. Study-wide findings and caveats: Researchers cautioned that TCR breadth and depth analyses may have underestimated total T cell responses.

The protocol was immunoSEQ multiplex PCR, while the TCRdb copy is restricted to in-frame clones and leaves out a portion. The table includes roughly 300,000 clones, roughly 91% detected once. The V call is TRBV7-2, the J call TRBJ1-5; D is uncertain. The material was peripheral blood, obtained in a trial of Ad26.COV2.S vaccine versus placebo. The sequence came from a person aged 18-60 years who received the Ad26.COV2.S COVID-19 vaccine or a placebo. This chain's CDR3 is CASSLVPINQPQHF. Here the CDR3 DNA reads TGTGCCAGCAGCTTAGTTCCCATCAATCAGCCCCAGCATTTT.